Presented here are 2 T cell receptor beta chains from one specimen sequenced in a study of cytomegalovirus exposure and HLA in healthy donors. The PCR was carried out with 60 Vbeta primers and 13 Jbeta primers. Generated by immunoSEQ multiplex PCR, the TCRdb table keeps only in-frame clones and is missing some. The table has approximately 120,000 clones, about three quarters seen once. The sample consisted of PBMCs. The receptors come from a woman aged 55-70 years in good health and CMV-seropositive.

The genes are TRBV13 and TRBJ2-1; TRBD1 matches at 7 bases. This CDR3 spans 14 amino acids. V was pared by 5 bases and J by 7 bases, with 8 bases of the junction left unmatched. Germline V gene data show CDR1 as PRHDT and CDR2 as FYEKMQ (reference sequence). The chain's CDR3 is CASSETGTPNEQFF. The CDR3 DNA is TGTGCCAGCAGCGAGACAGGGACCCCAAATGAGCAGTTCTTC.

The chain is built from TRBV5-1 and TRBJ2-3; D uncertain. Germline CDR1 and CDR2: SGHRS and YFSETQ. V lost 0 bases and J 4 bases, leaving 6 bases between the germline ends. CDR3 length: 13 amino acids. The CDR3 spells CASSLDVSDTQYF. The CDR3 DNA sequence: TGCGCCAGCAGCTTGGATGTATCAGATACGCAGTATTTT.